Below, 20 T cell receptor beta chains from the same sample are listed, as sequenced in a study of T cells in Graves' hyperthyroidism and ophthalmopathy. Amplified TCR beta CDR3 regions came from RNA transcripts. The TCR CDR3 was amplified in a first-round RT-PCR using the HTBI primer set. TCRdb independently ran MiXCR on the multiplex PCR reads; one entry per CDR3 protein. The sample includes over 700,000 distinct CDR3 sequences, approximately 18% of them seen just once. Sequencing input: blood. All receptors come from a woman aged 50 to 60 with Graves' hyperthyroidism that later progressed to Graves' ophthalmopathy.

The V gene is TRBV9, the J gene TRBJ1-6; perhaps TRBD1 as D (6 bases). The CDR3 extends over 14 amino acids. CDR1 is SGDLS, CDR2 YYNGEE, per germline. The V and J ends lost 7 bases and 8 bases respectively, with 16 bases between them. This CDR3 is CASSGGTRDSPLHF. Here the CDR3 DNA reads TGTGCCAGCTCCGGGGGCACAAGGGATTCACCCCTCCACTTT.

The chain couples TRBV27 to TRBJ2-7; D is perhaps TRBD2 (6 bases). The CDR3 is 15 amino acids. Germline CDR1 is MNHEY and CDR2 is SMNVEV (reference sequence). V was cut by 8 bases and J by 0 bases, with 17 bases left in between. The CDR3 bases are TGTGCCAGCGGACCGGACCTGGGAGGCTCCTACGAGCAGTACTTC. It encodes CASGPDLGGSYEQYF.

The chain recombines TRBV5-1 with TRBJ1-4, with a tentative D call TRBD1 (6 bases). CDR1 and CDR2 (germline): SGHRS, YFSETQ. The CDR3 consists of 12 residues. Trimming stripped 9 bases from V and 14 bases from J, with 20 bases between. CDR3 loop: CATKDRPVLLFF. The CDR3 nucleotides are TGCGCCACTAAGGACAGACCGGTTCTTCTGTTTTTT.

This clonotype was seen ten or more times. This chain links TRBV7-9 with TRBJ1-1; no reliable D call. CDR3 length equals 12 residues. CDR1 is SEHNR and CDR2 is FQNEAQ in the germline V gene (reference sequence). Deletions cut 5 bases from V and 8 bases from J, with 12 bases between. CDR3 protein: CASSQETVEAFF. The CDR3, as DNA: TGTGCCAGCAGCCAGGAGACGGTCGAAGCTTTCTTT.

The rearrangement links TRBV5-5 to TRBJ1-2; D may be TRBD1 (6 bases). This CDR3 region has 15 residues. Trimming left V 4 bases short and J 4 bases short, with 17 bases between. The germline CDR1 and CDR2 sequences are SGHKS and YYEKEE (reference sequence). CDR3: CASSPRQTGFYGYTF. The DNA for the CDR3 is TGTGCCAGCAGCCCCCGACAAACAGGGTTCTATGGCTACACCTTC.

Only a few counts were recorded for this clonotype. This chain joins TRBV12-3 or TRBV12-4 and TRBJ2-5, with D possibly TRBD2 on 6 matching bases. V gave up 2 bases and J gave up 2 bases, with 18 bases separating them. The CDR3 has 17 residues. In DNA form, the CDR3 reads TGTGCCAGCAGTTTAAGATGGGCTAGCGTGGGGCAAGAGACCCAGTACTTC. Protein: CASSLRWASVGQETQYF.

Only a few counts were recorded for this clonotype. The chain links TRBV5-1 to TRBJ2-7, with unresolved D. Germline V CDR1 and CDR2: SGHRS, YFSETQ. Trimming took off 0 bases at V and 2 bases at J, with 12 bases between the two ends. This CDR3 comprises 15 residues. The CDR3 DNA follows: TGCGCCAGCAGCTTGGGGCAGCGAAGCCCCTACGAGCAGTACTTC. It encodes CASSLGQRSPYEQYF.

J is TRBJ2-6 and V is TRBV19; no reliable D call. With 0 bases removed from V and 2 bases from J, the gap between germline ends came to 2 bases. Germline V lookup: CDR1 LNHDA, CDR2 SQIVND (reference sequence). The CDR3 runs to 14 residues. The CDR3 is CASSIEAGANVLTF. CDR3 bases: TGTGCCAGTAGTATAGAGGCTGGGGCCAACGTCCTGACTTTC. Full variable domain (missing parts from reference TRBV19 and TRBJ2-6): DGGITQSPKYLFRKEGQNVTLSCEQNLNHDAMYWYRQDPGQGLRLIYYSQIVNDFQKGDIAEGYSVSREKKESFPLTVTSAQKNPTAFYLCASSIEAGANVLTFGAGSRLTVL.

The CDR3 coding sequence is TGTGCCACCAGCCGAACCAACAGGGGGCTTTCACCCCTCCACTTT. Amino acids: CATSRTNRGLSPLHF. The J gene is TRBJ1-6, the V gene TRBV15; the match to TRBD1 covers 9 bases. Trimming removed 5 bases from V and 9 bases from J; junction bases left unmatched: 8. CDR1 is LNHNV and CDR2 is YYDKDF in the germline V gene (reference sequence). This CDR3 region has 15 residues.

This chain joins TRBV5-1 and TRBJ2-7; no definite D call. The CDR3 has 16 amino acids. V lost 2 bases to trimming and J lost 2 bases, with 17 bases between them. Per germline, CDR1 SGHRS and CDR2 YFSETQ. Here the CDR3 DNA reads TGCGCCAGCAGCTTACCAGGCAACGTGGGAACCTACGAGCAGTACTTC. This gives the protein CASSLPGNVGTYEQYF.

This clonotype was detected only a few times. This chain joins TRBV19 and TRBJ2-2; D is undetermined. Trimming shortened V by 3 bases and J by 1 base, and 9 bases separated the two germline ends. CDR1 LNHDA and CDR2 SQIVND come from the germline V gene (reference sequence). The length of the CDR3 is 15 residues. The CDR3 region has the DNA TGTGCCAGTAGTATCCAGAAGGGGAACACCGGGGAGCTGTTTTTT. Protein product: CASSIQKGNTGELFF.

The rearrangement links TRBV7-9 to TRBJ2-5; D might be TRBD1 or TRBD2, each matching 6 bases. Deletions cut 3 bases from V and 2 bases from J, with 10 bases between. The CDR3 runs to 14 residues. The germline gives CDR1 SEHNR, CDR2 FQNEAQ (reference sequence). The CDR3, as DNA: TGTGCCAGCAGCTTGAGGGGGACTCAAGAGACCCAGTACTTC. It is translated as CASSLRGTQETQYF.

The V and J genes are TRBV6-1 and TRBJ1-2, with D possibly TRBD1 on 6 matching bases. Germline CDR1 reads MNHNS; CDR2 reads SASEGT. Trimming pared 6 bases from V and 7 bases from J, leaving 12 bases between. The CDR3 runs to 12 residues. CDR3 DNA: TGTGCCAGCAGAATACAGGGTCTTGGCTACACCTTC. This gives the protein CASRIQGLGYTF.

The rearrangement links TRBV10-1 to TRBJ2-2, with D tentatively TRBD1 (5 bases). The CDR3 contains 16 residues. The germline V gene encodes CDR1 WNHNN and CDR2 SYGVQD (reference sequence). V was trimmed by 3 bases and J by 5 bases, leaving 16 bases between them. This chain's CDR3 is CASSERSGIRTGELFF. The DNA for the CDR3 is TGCGCCAGCAGTGAAAGGTCAGGGATCCGGACCGGGGAGCTGTTTTTT.

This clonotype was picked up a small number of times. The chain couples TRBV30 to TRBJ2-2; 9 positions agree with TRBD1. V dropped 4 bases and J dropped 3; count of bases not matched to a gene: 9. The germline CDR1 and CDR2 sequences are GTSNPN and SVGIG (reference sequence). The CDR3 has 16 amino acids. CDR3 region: CAWKVSWTGDTGELFF. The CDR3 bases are TGTGCCTGGAAAGTCAGCTGGACAGGGGACACCGGGGAGCTGTTTTTT.

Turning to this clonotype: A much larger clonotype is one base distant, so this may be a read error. The CDR3 DNA reads TGTGCCTCTTTCGGGGGACACACTGAAGCTTTCTTT. Protein product: CASFGGHTEAFF. The chain couples TRBV7-9 to TRBJ1-1; possible D gene TRBD1, 5 bases. Trimming pared 11 bases from V and 3 bases from J, leaving 13 bases between. Looked up from germline, CDR1 is SEHNR and CDR2 is FQNEAQ (reference sequence). This CDR3 comprises 12 residues.

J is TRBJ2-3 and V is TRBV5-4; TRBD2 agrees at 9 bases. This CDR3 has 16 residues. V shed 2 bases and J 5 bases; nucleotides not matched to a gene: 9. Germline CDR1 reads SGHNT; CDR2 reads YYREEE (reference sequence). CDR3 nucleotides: TGTGCCAGCAGCTTCTTTGCGGGGGGGCATAGAGATACGCAGTATTTT. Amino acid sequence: CASSFFAGGHRDTQYF.

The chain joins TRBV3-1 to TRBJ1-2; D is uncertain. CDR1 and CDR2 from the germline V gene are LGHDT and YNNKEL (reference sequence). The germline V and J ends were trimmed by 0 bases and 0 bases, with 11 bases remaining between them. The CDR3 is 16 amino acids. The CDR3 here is CASSQDSDFSNYGYTF. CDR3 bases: TGTGCCAGCAGCCAAGATTCGGACTTTTCTAACTATGGCTACACCTTC.

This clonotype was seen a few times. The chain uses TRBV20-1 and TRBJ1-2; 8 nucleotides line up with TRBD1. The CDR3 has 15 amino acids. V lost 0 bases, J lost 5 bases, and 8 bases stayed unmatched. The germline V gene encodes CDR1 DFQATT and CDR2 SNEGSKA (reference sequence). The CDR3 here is CSARDRKTGVYGYTF. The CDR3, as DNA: TGCAGTGCTAGAGATAGGAAGACAGGGGTTTATGGCTACACCTTC.

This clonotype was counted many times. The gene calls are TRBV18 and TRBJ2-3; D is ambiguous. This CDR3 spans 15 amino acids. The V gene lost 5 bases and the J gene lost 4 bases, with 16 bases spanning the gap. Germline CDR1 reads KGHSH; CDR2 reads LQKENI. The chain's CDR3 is CASSSPIGLPDTQYF. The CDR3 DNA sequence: TGTGCCAGCTCATCCCCCATAGGTCTTCCAGATACGCAGTATTTT.